Listed below are T cell receptor beta chains from one sample, sequenced in a study of CD4 T cells in relation to SARS-CoV-2 and coronaviruses. The repertoire was sequenced with immunoSEQ multiplex PCR; TCRdb's copy has only in-frame clones and lacks some. Of just under 65,000 clones listed, 94% are singletons. Sequenced: naive CD4+ T cells from PBMCs. The receptors shown here come from a human donor in good health. Both conserved end residues are part of each CDR3. A D gene is named only where the DNA matches it firmly. Clone size appears in some rows only: once, few, many, or a class for an expanded clone.

>TRBJ2-6|TRBV7-8|NA|20|once
CASTIRLSRATSSGANVLTF
TGTGCCAGCACCATACGCTTGAGCAGGGCAACTAGCTCTGGGGCCAACGTCCTGACTTTC
>TRBJ2-5|TRBV27|TRBD2|18|once
CASSPPRGLAGSVETQYF
TGTGCCAGCAGTCCCCCCCGGGGACTAGCGGGCTCGGTTGAGACCCAGTACTTC
>TRBJ2-7|TRBV28|NA|13|NA
CASRRDLQQEQYF
TGTGCCAGCAGGCGAGACCTCCAGCAGGAGCAGTACTTC
>TRBJ2-1|TRBV15|NA|17|NA
CATSSPDLRTRLNGQFF
TGTGCCACCAGCAGCCCTGACCTCAGGACCCGACTAAATGGGCAGTTCTTC
>TRBJ2-6|TRBV2|NA|16|NA
CASRAGLSSGANVLTF
TGTGCCAGCAGGGCCGGGCTAAGCTCTGGGGCCAACGTCCTGACTTTC
>TRBJ2-7|TRBV3-1/TRBV3-2|TRBD2|15|NA
CASSPASGGSYEQYF
TGTGCCAGCAGCCCCGCCTCGGGAGGGTCCTACGAGCAGTACTTC
>TRBJ2-7|TRBV6-5|TRBD2|15|NA
CASMPSRGGRYEQYF
TGTGCCAGCATGCCCTCCCGGGGGGGCAGGTACGAGCAGTACTTC
>TRBJ2-2|TRBV11-2|NA|15|NA
CASSFETTNTGELFF
TGTGCCAGCAGCTTCGAGACCACGAACACCGGGGAGCTGTTTTTT
>TRBJ1-4|TRBV6-2/TRBV6-3|NA|16|few
CASSYSYDGNDEKLFF
TGTGCCAGCAGTTACTCATATGACGGAAACGATGAAAAACTGTTTTTT
>TRBJ2-1|TRBV29-1|NA|13|few
CSVEKTINNEQFF
TGCAGCGTTGAAAAGACTATCAACAATGAGCAGTTCTTC
>TRBJ2-3|TRBV4-1|NA|14|NA
CASSYLGRTDTQYF
TGCGCCAGCAGCTACCTGGGGAGGACAGATACGCAGTATTTT
>TRBJ2-7|TRBV5-1|NA|12|NA
CASSLMGDEQYF
TGCGCCAGCAGCTTGATGGGGGACGAGCAGTACTTC
>TRBJ1-1|TRBV3-1/TRBV3-2|TRBD1|14|NA
CASSQETGGTEAFF
TGTGCCAGCAGCCAAGAGACAGGGGGCACTGAAGCTTTCTTT
>TRBJ2-2|TRBV6-4|NA|18|NA
CATWAADQGGRCVRGAVF
TGTGCCACCTGGGCAGCAGATCAAGGAGGGAGGTGCGTCCGGGGAGCTGTTTTT
>TRBJ1-1|TRBV5-4|NA|14|NA
CASSLDGREAEAFF
TGTGCCAGCAGCTTGGACGGCAGGGAAGCTGAAGCTTTCTTT
>TRBJ2-7|TRBV6-5|NA|15|NA
CASSYRASGTYEQYF
TGTGCCAGCAGTTACAGGGCCAGCGGTACGTACGAGCAGTACTTC